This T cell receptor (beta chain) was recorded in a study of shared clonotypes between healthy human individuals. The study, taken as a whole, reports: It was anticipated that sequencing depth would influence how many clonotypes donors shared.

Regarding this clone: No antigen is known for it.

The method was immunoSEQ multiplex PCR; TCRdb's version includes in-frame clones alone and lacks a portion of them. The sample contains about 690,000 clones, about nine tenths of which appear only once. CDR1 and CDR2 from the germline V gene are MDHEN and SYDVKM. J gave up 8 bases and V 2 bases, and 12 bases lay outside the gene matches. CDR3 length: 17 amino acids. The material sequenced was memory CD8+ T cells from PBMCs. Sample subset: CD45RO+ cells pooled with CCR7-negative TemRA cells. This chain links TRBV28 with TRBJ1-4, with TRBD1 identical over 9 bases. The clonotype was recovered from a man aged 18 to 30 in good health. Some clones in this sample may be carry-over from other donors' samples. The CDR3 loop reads CASSLEGQGFSWEKLFF. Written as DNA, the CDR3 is TGTGCCAGCAGTTTAGAGGGACAGGGATTCAGTTGGGAAAAACTGTTTTTT.